This T cell receptor (beta chain) comes out of a study of T-cell memory formation after mild COVID-19. Overall study results and limits: Later expanders leaned CD4+, whereas clones that contracted between day 15 and 85 were balanced CD4/CD8.

This CDR3 is 13 amino acids long. Germline values: CDR1 MGHRA, CDR2 YSYEKL. Unmatched junction bases numbered 3, after V lost 5 bases and J lost 7 bases. TCRdb re-derived calls from the 5' RACE reads in MiXCR, one entry per CDR3 protein. The sample carries roughly 550,000 distinct CDR3 sequences, roughly 22% recorded once. This clonotype was counted only a few times. Its antigen is as yet unknown. Sequencing was performed on PBMCs or a T cell subset sorted from them (not recorded which). The origin of this receptor is an adult woman who had mild COVID-19 (a few samples of this study predate the infection). Cell type and time point are not known. The chain carries TRBV4-1 and TRBJ2-2; 8 positions agree with TRBD2. The CDR3 spells CASSAAGDGELFF. DNA of the CDR3: TGCGCCAGCAGCGCAGCGGGGGACGGGGAGCTGTTTTTT.